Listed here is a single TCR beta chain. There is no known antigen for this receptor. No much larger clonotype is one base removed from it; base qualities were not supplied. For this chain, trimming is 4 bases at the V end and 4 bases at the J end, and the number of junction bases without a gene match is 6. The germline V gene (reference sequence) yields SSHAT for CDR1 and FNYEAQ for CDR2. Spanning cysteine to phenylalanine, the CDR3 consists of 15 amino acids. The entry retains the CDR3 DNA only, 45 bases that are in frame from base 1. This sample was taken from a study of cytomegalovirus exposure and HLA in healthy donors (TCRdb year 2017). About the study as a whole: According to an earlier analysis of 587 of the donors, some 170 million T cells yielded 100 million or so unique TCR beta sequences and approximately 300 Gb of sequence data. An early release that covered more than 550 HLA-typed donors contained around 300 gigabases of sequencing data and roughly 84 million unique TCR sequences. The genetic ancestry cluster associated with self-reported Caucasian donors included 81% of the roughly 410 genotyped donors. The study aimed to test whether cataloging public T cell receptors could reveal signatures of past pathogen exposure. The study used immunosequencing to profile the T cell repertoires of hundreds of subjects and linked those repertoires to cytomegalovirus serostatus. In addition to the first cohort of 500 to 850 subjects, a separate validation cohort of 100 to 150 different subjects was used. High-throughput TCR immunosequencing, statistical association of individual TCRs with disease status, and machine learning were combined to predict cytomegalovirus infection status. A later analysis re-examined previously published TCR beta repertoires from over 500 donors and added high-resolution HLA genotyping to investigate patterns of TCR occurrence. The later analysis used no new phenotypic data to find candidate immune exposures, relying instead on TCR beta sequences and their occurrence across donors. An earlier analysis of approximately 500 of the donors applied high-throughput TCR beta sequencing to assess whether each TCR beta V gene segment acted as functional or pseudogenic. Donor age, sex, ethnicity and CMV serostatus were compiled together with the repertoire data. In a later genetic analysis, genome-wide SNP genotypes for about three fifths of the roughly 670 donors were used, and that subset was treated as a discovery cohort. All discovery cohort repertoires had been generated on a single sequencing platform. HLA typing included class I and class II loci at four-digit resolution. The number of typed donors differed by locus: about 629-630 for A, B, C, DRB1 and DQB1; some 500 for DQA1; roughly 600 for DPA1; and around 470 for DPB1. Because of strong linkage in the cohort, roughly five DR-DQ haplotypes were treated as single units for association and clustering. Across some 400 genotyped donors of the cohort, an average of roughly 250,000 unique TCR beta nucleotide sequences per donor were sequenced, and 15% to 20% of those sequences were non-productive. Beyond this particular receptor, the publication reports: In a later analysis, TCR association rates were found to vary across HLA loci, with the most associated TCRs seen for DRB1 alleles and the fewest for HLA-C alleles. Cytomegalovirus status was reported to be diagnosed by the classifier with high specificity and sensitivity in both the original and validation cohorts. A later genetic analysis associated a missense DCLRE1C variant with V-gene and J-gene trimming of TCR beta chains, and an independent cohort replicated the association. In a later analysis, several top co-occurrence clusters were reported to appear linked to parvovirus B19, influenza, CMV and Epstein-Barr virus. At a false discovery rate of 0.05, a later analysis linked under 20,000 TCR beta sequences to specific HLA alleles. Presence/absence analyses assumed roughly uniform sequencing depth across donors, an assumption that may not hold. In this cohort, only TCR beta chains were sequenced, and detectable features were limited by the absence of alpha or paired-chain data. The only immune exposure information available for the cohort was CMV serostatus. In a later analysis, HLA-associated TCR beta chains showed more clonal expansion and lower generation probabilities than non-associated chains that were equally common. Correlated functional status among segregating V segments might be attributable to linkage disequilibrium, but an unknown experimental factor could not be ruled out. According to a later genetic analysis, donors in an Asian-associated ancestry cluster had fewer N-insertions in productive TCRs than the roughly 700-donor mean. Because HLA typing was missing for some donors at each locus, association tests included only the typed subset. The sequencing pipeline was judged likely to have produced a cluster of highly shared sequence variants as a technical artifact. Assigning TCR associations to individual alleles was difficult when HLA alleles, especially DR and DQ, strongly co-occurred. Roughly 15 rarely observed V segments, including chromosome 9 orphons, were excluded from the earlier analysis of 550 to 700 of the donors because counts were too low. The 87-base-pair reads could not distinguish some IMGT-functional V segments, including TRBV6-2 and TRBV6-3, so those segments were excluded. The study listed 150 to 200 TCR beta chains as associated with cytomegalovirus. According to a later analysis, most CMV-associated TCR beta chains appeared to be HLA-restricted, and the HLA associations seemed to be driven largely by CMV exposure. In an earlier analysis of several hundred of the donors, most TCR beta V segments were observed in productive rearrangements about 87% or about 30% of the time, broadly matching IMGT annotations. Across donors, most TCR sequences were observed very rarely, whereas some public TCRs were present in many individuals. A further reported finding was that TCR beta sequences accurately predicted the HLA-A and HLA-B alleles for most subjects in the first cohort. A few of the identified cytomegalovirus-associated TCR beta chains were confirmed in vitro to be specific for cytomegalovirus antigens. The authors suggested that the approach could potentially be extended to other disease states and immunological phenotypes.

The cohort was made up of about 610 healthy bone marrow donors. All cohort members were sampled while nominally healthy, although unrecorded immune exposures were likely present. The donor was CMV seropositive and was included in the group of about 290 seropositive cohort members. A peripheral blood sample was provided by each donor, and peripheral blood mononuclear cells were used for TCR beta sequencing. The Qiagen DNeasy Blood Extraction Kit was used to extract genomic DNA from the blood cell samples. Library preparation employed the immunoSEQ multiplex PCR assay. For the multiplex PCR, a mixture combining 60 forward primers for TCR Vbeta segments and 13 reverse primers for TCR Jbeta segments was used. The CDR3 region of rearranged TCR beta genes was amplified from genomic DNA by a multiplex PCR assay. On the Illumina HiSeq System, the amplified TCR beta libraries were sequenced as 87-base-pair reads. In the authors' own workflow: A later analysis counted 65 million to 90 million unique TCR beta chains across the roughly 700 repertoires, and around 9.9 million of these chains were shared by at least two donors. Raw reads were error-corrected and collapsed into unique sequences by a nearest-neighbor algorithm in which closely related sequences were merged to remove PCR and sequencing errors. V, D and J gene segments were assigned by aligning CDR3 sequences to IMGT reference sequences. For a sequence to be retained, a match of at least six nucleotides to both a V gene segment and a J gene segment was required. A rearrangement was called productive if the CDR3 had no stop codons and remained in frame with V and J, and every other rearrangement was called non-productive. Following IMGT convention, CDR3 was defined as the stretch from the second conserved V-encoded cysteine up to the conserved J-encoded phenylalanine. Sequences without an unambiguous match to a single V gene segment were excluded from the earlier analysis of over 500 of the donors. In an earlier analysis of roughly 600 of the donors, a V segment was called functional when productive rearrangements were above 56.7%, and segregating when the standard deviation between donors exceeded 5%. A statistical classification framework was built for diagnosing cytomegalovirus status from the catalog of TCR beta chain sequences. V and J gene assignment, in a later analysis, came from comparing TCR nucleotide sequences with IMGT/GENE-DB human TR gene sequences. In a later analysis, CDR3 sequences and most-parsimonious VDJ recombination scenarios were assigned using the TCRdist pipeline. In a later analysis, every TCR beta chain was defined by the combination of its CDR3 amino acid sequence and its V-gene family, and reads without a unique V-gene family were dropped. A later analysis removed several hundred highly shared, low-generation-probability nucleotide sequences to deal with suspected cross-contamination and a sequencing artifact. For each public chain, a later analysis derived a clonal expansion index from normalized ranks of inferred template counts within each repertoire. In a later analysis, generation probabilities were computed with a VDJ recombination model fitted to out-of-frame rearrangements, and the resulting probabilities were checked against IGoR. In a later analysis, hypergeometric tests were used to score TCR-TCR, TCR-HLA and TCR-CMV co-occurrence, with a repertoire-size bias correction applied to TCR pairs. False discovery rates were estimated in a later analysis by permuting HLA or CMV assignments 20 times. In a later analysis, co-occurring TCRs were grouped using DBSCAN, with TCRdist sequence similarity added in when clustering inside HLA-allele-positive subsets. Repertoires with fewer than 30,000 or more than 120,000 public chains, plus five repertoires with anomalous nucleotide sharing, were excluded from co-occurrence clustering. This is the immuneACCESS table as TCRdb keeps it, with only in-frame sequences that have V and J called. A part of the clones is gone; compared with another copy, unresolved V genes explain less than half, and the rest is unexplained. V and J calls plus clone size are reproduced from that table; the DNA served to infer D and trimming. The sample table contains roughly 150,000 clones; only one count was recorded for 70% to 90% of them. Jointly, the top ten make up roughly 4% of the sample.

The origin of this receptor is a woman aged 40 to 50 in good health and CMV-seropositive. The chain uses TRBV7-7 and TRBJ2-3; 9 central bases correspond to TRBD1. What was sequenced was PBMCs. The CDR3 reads CASSSTGGAADTQYF. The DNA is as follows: TGTGCCAGCAGCTCTACAGGGGGCGCAGCAGATACGCAGTATTTT.